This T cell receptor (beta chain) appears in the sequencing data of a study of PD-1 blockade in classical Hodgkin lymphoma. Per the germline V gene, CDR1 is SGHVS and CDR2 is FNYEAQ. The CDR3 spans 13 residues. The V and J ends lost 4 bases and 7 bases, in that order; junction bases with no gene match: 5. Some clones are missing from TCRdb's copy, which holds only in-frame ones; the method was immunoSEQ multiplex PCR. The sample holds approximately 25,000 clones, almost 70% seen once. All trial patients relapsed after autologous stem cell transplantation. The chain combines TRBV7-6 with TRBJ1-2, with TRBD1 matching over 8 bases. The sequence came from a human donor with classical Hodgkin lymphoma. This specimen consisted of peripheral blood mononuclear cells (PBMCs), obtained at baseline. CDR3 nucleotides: TGTGCCAGCAGCTCGACAGGGGCGGGTGGCTACACCTTC. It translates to CASSSTGAGGYTF.